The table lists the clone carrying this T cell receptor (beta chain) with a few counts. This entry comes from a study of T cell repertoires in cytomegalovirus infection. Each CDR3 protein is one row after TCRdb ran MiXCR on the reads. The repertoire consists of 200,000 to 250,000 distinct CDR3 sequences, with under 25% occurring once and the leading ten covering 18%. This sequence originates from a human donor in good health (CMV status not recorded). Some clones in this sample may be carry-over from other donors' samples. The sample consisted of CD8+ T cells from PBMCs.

As DNA, the CDR3 is TGCGCCAGCAGTCAATCCAATAAGGGAAGCAATCAGCCCCAGCATTTT. Its protein product is CASSQSNKGSNQPQHF. This chain joins TRBV23-1 and TRBJ1-5; D remains ambiguous. TRBV23-1 qualifies as an ORF whose function is uncertain. V was cut by 0 bases and J by 1 base, with 10 bases left in between. The CDR3 is made up of 16 amino acids.